This T cell receptor (beta chain) was identified in a study of blood T cell repertoires in COVID-19. In the study overall: Collection of acute and convalescent COVID-19 samples took place in the United States, Italy and Spain. PBMCs, B-cell-depleted T cells, or T cells provided the cDNA or gDNA that made up the material.

Study processing details: Amplifying reference gene primers gave estimates of nucleated cell counts. Here immunoSEQ multiplex PCR was the method, and the copy in TCRdb shows in-frame clones only, minus some. D and trimming were read from the DNA, whereas the V and J calls and clone size are those reported in that table. The sample lists 25,000 to 30,000 clones; 76% were seen once. Sequenced input: peripheral blood. This TCR was recovered from an older man with acute or convalescent COVID-19.

This chain's CDR3 is CASSLISGTHRLTGELFF. For the CDR3, the DNA is TGTGCCAGCAGCTTAATATCTGGGACACACCGGCTTACCGGGGAGCTGTTTTTT. The chain has TRBV7-3 and TRBJ2-2, with D possibly TRBD1 on 6 matching bases. The ends were cut back, 1 base at V and 5 bases at J, with 20 bases in the middle. The CDR3 is 18 amino acids. The V gene's germline CDR1 is SGHTA and CDR2 FQGTGA.